The rows below give T cell receptor beta chains drawn from one sample of a study of blood T cell repertoires in COVID-19. Using immunoSEQ multiplex PCR, the repertoire was profiled, and TCRdb retains in-frame clones only, with some absent. The top ten clones hold about 4.5% of a sample with under 300,000 clones, 70% to 90% of them seen once. Input material: peripheral blood. These receptors were collected from a man aged 55 to 69 who had recovered from COVID-19. Each CDR3 is given without its conserved first and last residue.

cdr3_aa v_call
ATSRVGQGPNTIY TRBV15
ASSEDRDTRRNTIY TRBV6-1
ASSQVAYEQY TRBV14
ASSLTGSAYGYT TRBV5-8
ASSLKSVNYEQY TRBV27
ASSLGQGPNQPQH TRBV27
ASSLKASSGTLTGELF TRBV11-2
ASSSRQGIYEQY TRBV7-8
ASSPLVQLAKNIQY TRBV18
ASSFSRGFSTDTQY TRBV5-8
ASSRTGGLTDTQY TRBV25-1
AWKLSGLHYGYT TRBV30
ASSGTSRGADTQY TRBV6-5
ASSLGWLRSNNEQF TRBV5-5
ASSLGLAGSGVEQF TRBV5-5
ASREQGFSPLH TRBV28
ASTQGQSVGEKLF TRBV6-6